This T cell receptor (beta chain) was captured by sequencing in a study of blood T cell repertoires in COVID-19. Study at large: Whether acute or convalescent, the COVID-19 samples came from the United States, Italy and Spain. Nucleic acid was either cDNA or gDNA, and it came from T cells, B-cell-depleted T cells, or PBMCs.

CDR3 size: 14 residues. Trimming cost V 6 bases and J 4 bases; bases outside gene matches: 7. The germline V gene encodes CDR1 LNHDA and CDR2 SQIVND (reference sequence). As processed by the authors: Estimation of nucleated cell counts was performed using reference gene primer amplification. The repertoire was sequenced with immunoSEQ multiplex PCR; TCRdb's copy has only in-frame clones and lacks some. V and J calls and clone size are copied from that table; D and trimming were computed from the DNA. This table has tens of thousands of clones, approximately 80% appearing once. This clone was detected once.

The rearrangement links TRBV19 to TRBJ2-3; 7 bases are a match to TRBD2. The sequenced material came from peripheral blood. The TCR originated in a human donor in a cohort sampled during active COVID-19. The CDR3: CASRKGSGADTQYF. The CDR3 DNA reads TGTGCCAGTAGAAAGGGCAGCGGGGCAGATACGCAGTATTTT.